The 26 T cell receptor beta chains presented below share a single source sample, sequenced in a study of blood T cell repertoires in COVID-19. The assay was immunoSEQ multiplex PCR, and TCRdb's table has in-frame clones only and misses some. Here the sample spans some 190,000 clones, 75% to 85% being singletons. The sample comprised PBMCs or T cells enriched from blood (not recorded which). Receptors were obtained from a man younger than 40 with acute COVID-19.

This chain uses TRBV4-2 with TRBJ2-2; D perhaps matches TRBD2 (6 bases). The length of the CDR3 is 14 residues. The germline V gene encodes CDR1 LGHNA and CDR2 YNFKEQ. V was shortened by 1 base and J by 5 bases, with 8 bases between the two germline ends. DNA for the CDR3: TGTGCCAGCAGCCAAGTCGCGGGGACCGGGGAGCTGTTTTTT. Translated, it gives CASSQVAGTGELFF.

The chain combines TRBV30 with TRBJ1-1, with TRBD1 identical over 7 bases. The CDR3 has 14 residues. J was trimmed by 2 bases and V by 3 bases; bases with no gene match: 6. Per the germline V gene, CDR1 is GTSNPN and CDR2 is SVGIG (reference sequence). The CDR3 protein is CAWSETGINTEAFF. DNA for the CDR3: TGTGCCTGGAGCGAGACAGGGATCAACACTGAAGCTTTCTTT.

The J gene is TRBJ2-7, the V gene TRBV9; 9 bases match TRBD2. V shed 0 bases and J 7 bases; nucleotides not matched to a gene: 8. The length of the CDR3 is 15 residues. Germline V gene data show CDR1 as SGDLS and CDR2 as YYNGEE. The CDR3 is CASSVGGGAFTEQYF. The CDR3 region has the DNA TGTGCCAGCAGCGTAGGCGGGGGGGCCTTTACGGAGCAGTACTTC.

The chain links TRBV11-2 to TRBJ2-5; 9 nucleotides agree with TRBD2. Per the germline V gene, CDR1 is SGHAT and CDR2 is FQNNGV. The CDR3 has 16 residues. The V gene end was trimmed by 3 bases and the J gene end by 2 bases; junction bases not matched to a gene: 7. The CDR3 here is CASSFGAGGSQETQYF. CDR3 DNA: TGTGCCAGCAGCTTCGGGGCGGGGGGGTCACAAGAGACCCAGTACTTC.

The chain employs TRBV10-1 and TRBJ1-1; a weak D match, TRBD1 (6 bases). Germline loops: CDR1 WNHNN, CDR2 SYGVQD (reference sequence). Trimming pared 8 bases from V and 4 bases from J, leaving 11 bases between. The CDR3 runs to 12 residues. The CDR3 region has the DNA TGCGCCAGCCTGGACAGCACCACTGAAGCTTTCTTT. Amino acids: CASLDSTTEAFF.

The genes are TRBV2 and TRBJ1-2; 9 bases fit TRBD1. The germline V gene encodes CDR1 SNHLY and CDR2 FYNNEI. This CDR3 has 14 amino acids. V was pared by 6 bases and J by 4 bases, with 6 bases of the junction left unmatched. The CDR3 nucleotides are TGTGCCAGCAGAGGACAGGGGCAAATCTATGGCTACACCTTC. Its translation: CASRGQGQIYGYTF.

V is TRBV15 and J is TRBJ1-5, with a tentative D call TRBD1 (6 bases). Germline V lookup: CDR1 LNHNV, CDR2 YYDKDF (reference sequence). Trimming stripped 2 bases from V and 5 bases from J, with 13 bases between. The CDR3 totals 15 residues. Written as DNA, the CDR3 is TGTGCCACCAGCAGATCAAGGGGGAGCGATCAGCCCCAGCATTTT. Translated, it gives CATSRSRGSDQPQHF.

V and J are TRBV9 and TRBJ2-5, with TRBD2 matching over 11 bases. This CDR3 is 17 amino acids long. J lost 6 bases, V lost 0 bases, and 10 bases had no gene match. CDR1 and CDR2 (germline): SGDLS, YYNGEE. CDR3 in DNA: TGTGCCAGCAGCGTAGGAGATAGCGGGGGGGCAAGTAAGACCCAGTACTTC. This gives the protein CASSVGDSGGASKTQYF.

The chain uses TRBV5-1 and TRBJ2-5, with 7 bases that match TRBD2. The CDR3 totals 15 residues. The V segment lost 0 bases and the J segment 5 bases; nucleotides outside the gene matches: 7. Per germline, CDR1 SGHRS and CDR2 YFSETQ. DNA of the CDR3: TGCGCCAGCAGCTTGGCCTCCGGGGGGAGGGAGACCCAGTACTTC. Amino acids: CASSLASGGRETQYF.

The V gene is TRBV3-1 (or the pseudogene TRBV3-2), the J gene TRBJ2-3, with TRBD2 identical over 8 bases. V lost 1 base to trimming and J lost 1 base; unmatched junction nucleotides: 7. CDR1 is LGHDT and CDR2 is YNNKEL in the germline V gene (reference sequence). This CDR3 region has 17 residues. CDR3 DNA: TGTGCCAGCAGCCAAGTTATCGGGGGGGTTCGCACAGATACGCAGTATTTT. It yields the protein CASSQVIGGVRTDTQYF.

The chain links TRBV18 to TRBJ2-4, with 8 bases aligning to TRBD1. Germline CDR1 is KGHSH and CDR2 is LQKENI. The CDR3 totals 18 residues. With V trimmed by 3 bases and J by 0 bases, 10 bases remained unmatched. For the CDR3, the DNA is TGTGCCAGCTCACCTAACCTCGGGACAGGCCTAGCCAAAAACATTCAGTACTTC. This sequence encodes CASSPNLGTGLAKNIQYF. Variable domain in full (rest from reference TRBV18 and TRBJ2-4): NAGVMQNPRHLVRRRGQEARLRCSPMKGHSHVYWYRQLPEEGLKFMVYLQKENIIDESGMPKERFSAEFPKEGPSILRIQQVVRGDSAAYFCASSPNLGTGLAKNIQYFGAGTRLSVL.

Turning to this clone: Other DNA sequences in this sample translate to the same CDR3. CDR3 DNA: TGTGCCAGCAGTGAACTAGCGGGGGGGAGAAATGAGCAGTTCTTC. This codes for CASSELAGGRNEQFF. The gene calls are TRBV6-4 and TRBJ2-1; TRBD2 aligns across 13 bases. The CDR3 contains 15 residues. Germline CDR1 MRHNA, CDR2 SNTAGT. V dropped 3 bases and J dropped 7; count of bases not matched to a gene: 3.

This chain links TRBV14 with TRBJ1-5; D is unclear. V lost 0 bases to trimming and J lost 7 bases, with 7 bases between them. CDR3 length: 13 amino acids. The germline CDR1 and CDR2 sequences are SGHDN and FVKESK. This chain's CDR3 is CASSQDSVQPQHF. The CDR3, as DNA: TGTGCCAGCAGCCAAGATTCGGTGCAGCCCCAGCATTTT.

The rearrangement links TRBV7-9 to TRBJ2-7; TRBD1 aligns across 7 bases. Trimming removed 5 bases from V and 4 bases from J; junction bases left unmatched: 14. The CDR3 has 16 amino acids. Looked up from germline, CDR1 is SEHNR and CDR2 is FQNEAQ (reference sequence). CDR3 DNA sequence: TGTGCCAGCAGCACAAGACCCGACAGGGCAGTATACGAGCAGTACTTC. It specifies CASSTRPDRAVYEQYF.

This chain joins TRBV5-4 and TRBJ1-2, with D unresolved. V lost 5 bases to trimming and J lost 7 bases, with 21 bases between them. Germline CDR1 is SGHNT and CDR2 is YYREEE (reference sequence). The CDR3 has 15 residues. As DNA, the CDR3 is TGTGCCAGCAGTCTAGCCGGCTTAATGGCTGGTGGCTACACCTTC. This sequence encodes CASSLAGLMAGGYTF.

This rearrangement joins TRBV24-1 to TRBJ1-1; maybe TRBD1 (5 bases). Trimming removed 1 base from V and 13 bases from J, with 15 bases in between. The CDR3 consists of 13 residues. From germline, CDR1 is KGHDR and CDR2 SFDVKD. The CDR3 region is CATSDFGRGRFFF. The CDR3 DNA sequence: TGTGCCACCAGTGATTTTGGGAGGGGCCGCTTTTTCTTT.

J is TRBJ2-3 and V is TRBV4-1, with 9 bases lining up with TRBD2. V shed 4 bases, J shed 3 bases, and the junction held 11 bases outside the gene matches. Germline CDR1 reads MGHRA; CDR2 reads YSYEKL. The CDR3 covers 17 residues. The CDR3 loop reads CASSPRGGGVSTDTQYF. In nucleotides, the CDR3 is TGCGCCAGCAGCCCACGGGGCGGGGGGGTTTCGACAGATACGCAGTATTTT.

As regards this clone: This likely comes from a read error, as the CDR3 has no conserved phenylalanine or tryptophan at its end. No DNA is shown, since the ends of the CDR3 on it are uncertain; the CDR3 is the one TCRdb lists. The chain is built from TRBV6-1 and TRBJ2-7; the D call TRBD1 from the table was never checked on the DNA. The CDR3 length is 13 residues, termini included. Germline V gene sequence: CDR1 MNHNS, CDR2 SASEGT. CDR3 region: CASSEDGTGRLSL.

The chain combines TRBV30 with TRBJ1-2, with D perhaps matching TRBD1 (5 bases). The CDR3 is 14 amino acids. V shed 5 bases and J shed 1 base, with 14 bases lying between them. Germline CDR1 GTSNPN, CDR2 SVGIG (reference sequence). The CDR3 here is CAWAETAFNYGYTF. The CDR3 nucleotides are TGTGCCTGGGCGGAGACAGCTTTTAACTATGGCTACACCTTC.

This clone has a count of ten or more. The V call is TRBV6-1, the J call TRBJ2-7, with 13 bases lining up with TRBD2. The CDR3 extends over 14 amino acids. Germline-derived CDR1 and CDR2 are MNHNS and SASEGT. V lost 1 base, J lost 13 bases, and 7 bases stayed unmatched. CDR3: CASSEVGLAGSLYF. The CDR3 bases are TGTGCCAGCAGTGAAGTGGGACTAGCGGGGTCCCTATACTTC.

The chain joins TRBV19 to TRBJ2-5; 9 positions match TRBD1. This CDR3 is 17 amino acids long. V lost 6 bases to trimming and J lost 5 bases; unmatched junction nucleotides: 16. Germline V gene data show CDR1 as LNHDA and CDR2 as SQIVND (reference sequence). The CDR3 region has the DNA TGTGCCAGTAGCATAATGACAGGGGGGGGCGGAAGGGAGACCCAGTACTTC. Translated: CASSIMTGGGGRETQYF.

The rearrangement uses TRBV2 and TRBJ2-5, with D possibly TRBD1 on 5 matching bases. From germline, CDR1 is SNHLY and CDR2 FYNNEI. V was shortened by 8 bases and J by 7 bases, with 20 bases between the two germline ends. The CDR3 runs 14 residues. The CDR3 protein is CASYQGSPYVTQYF. DNA for the CDR3: TGTGCCAGCTACCAGGGATCCCCCTATGTGACCCAGTACTTC.

This chain uses TRBV5-4 with TRBJ1-2, with D possibly TRBD1 on 6 matching bases. V was shortened by 2 bases and J by 8 bases, with 19 bases between the two germline ends. The germline CDR1 and CDR2 sequences are SGHNT and YYREEE (reference sequence). This CDR3 is 15 amino acids long. CDR3 loop: CASSLSRGFGFGYTF. In nucleotides, the CDR3 is TGTGCCAGCAGCTTATCCAGGGGTTTTGGTTTCGGCTACACCTTC.

The chain recombines TRBV3-1 (or the pseudogene TRBV3-2) with TRBJ1-4; possible D gene TRBD1, 6 bases. CDR1 LGHDT and CDR2 YNNKEL come from the germline V gene (reference sequence). The CDR3 is made up of 16 amino acids. Trimming cost V 2 bases and J 5 bases, with 15 bases left between them. The CDR3 loop is CASSQRQAGWNEKLFF. CDR3 in DNA: TGTGCCAGCAGCCAAAGACAGGCTGGATGGAATGAAAAACTGTTTTTT.

DNA of the CDR3: TGTGCCAGTAGTTTCGACATGTACAATCAGCCCCAGCATTTT. Its translation: CASSFDMYNQPQHF. The chain uses TRBV19 and TRBJ1-5; D is undetermined. This CDR3 comprises 14 residues. Trimming took 5 bases from V and 3 from J, leaving 11 bases between them. Germline V lookup: CDR1 LNHDA, CDR2 SQIVND (reference sequence).

This chain links TRBV3-1 (or the pseudogene TRBV3-2) with TRBJ2-1, with unresolved D. Trimming took off 0 bases at V and 0 bases at J, with 6 bases between the two ends. The CDR3 loop spans 15 amino acids. Germline V gives CDR1 LGHDT, CDR2 YNNKEL (reference sequence). In DNA form, the CDR3 reads TGTGCCAGCAGCCAAGAGGTTAGCTCCTACAATGAGCAGTTCTTC. Translating it yields CASSQEVSSYNEQFF.